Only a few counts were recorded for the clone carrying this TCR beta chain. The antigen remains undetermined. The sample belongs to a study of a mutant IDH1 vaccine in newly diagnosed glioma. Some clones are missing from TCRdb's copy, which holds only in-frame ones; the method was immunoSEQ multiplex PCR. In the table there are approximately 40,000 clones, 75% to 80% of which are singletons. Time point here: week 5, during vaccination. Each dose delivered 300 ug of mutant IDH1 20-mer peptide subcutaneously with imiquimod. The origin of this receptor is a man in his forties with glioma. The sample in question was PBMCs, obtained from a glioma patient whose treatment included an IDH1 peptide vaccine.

CDR3 residues: CASSLWGPYNSPLHF. CDR3 nucleotides: TGTGCCAGTAGTCTTTGGGGCCCCTATAATTCACCCCTCCACTTT. The chain carries TRBV19 and TRBJ1-6; D may be TRBD1 (5 bases). The V gene's germline CDR1 is LNHDA and CDR2 SQIVND (reference sequence). The CDR3 is made up of 15 amino acids. V shed 5 bases and J shed 2 bases, with 10 bases lying between them. The variable domain in full, with the rest retrieved from reference TRBV19 and TRBJ1-6, is DGGITQSPKYLFRKEGQNVTLSCEQNLNHDAMYWYRQDPGQGLRLIYYSQIVNDFQKGDIAEGYSVSREKKESFPLTVTSAQKNPTAFYLCASSLWGPYNSPLHFGNGTRLTVT.